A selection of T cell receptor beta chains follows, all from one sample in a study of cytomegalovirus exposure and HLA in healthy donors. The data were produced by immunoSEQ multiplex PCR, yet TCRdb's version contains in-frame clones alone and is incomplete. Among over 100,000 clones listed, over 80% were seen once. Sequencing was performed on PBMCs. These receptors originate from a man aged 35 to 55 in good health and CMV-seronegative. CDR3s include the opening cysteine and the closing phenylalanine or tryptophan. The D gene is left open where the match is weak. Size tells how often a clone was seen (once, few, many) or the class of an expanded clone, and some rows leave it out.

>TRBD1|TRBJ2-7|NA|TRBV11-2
TGTGCCAGCAGCTTCCCCGGGGACAGATACGAGCAGTACTTC
CASSFPGDRYEQYF
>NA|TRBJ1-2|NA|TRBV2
TGTGCCAGCAGTGAAAGCGTCGGCCGATACTATGGCTACACCTTC
CASSESVGRYYGYTF
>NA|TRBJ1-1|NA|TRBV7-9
TGTTCCAGCAGCCCATTGAACACTGAAGCTTTCTTT
CSSSPLNTEAFF
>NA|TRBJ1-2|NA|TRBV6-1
TGTGCCAGCAGTGCCCTAACGGGAGAGGTTGGCTATGGCTACACCTTC
CASSALTGEVGYGYTF
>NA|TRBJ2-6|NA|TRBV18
TGTGCCAGCTCACCACTCCCTTACTCTGGGGCCAACGTCCTGACTTTC
CASSPLPYSGANVLTF
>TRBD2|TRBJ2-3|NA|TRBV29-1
TGCAGCGTAGATCTACGGCGGGGGGCTACCTATACGCAGTATTTT
CSVDLRRGATYTQYF
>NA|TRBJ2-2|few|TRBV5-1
TGCGCCAGCAGGGACAGTGTTTACACCGGGGAGCTGTTTTTT
CASRDSVYTGELFF
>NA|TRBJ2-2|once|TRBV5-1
TGCGCCAGCAGCTACCTCAGGGTGGGCGCCGGGGAGCTGTTTTTT
CASSYLRVGAGELFF
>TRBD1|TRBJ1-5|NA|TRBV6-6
TGTGCCAGCAGTTACGGGGCAGGGGGTGGTCAGCCCCAGCATTTT
CASSYGAGGGQPQHF
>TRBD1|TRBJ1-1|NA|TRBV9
TGTGCCAGCAACAACAGGGGCACTGAAGCTTTCTTT
CASNNRGTEAFF
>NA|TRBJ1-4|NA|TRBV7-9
TGTTCCAGCAGCGTAAACACAGGGTACGGTAATGAAAAACTGTTTTTT
CSSSVNTGYGNEKLFF
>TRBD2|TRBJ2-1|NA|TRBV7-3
TGTGCCAGCAGCTTTAGCGGGGGGGCCAATGAGCAGTTCTTC
CASSFSGGANEQFF
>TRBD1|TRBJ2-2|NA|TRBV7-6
TGTGCCAGCAGCTTATCCCCGGACAGGTTAAGTCCGAACACCGGGGAGCTGTTTTTT
CASSLSPDRLSPNTGELFF
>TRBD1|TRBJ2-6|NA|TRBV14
TGTGCCAGCAGCCGCAAAGGCACAGGGGTCGGGGCCAACGTCCTGACTTTC
CASSRKGTGVGANVLTF
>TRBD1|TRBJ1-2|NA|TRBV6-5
TGTGCCAGCAGGACAGGGGAGATTAGCTACACCTTC
CASRTGEISYTF